The clone carrying this T cell receptor beta chain was recorded once. The antigen is not known. The sample belongs to a study of vaccination effects on CD4 cells after COVID-19. Study outcomes and limitations: Common cold coronavirus cross-reactivity was shown by only 1 of 255 vaccine-induced clones in healthy vaccinees. Clones that were induced by infection or by vaccine showed marked contraction late after vaccination. There were few convalescent patients in the study and no early post-infection timepoints.

Only in-frame clones appear in the TCRdb table, and some are missing; sequencing was by immunoSEQ multiplex PCR. The sample lists about 48,000 clones, 60% to 80% seen once, with around 5.5% in the top ten. ViraFEST expansion of antigen-specific CD4+ T cells with viral peptide pools preceded sequencing. Culturing for nine to ten days preceded CD4+ T cell isolation. Negative nucleocapsid antibody tests before and after vaccination confirmed no previous SARS-CoV-2 infection. Cultures got half-medium changes with IL-2 on days 3 and 7. The TCR was taken from a human donor who received a COVID-19 vaccine. This material consisted of CD4+ T cells from PBMCs cultured with HCoV-OC43 spike peptides, taken before COVID-19 vaccination. This sample's subset: HCoV-OC43 spike overlapping peptide pool stimulation.

The CDR3 loop is CASSLASASGEQFF. Here the CDR3 DNA reads TGTGCCAGCAGCTTAGCGTCGGCTAGCGGCGAGCAGTTCTTC. J is TRBJ2-1 and V is TRBV7-3; 7 nucleotides align to TRBD2. Germline-derived CDR1 and CDR2 are SGHTA and FQGTGA. V was clipped by 2 bases and J by 10 bases; unmatched bases: 8. The CDR3 covers 14 residues.